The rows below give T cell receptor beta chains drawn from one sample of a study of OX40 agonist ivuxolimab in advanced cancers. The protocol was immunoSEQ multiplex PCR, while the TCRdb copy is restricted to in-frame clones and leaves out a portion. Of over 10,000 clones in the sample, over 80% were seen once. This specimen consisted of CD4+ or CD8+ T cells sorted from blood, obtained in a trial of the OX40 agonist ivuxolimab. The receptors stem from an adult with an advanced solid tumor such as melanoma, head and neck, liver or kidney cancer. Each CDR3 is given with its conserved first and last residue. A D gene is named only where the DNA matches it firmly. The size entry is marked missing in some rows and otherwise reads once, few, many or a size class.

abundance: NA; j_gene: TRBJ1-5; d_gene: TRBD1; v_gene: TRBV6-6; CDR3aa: CASRTGGFQPQHF; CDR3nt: TGTGCCAGCAGGACAGGGGGCTTTCAGCCCCAGCATTTT
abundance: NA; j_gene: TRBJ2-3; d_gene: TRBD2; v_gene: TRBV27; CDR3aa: CASSFQTSGGPSTDTQYF; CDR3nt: TGTGCCAGCAGTTTTCAGACTAGCGGGGGGCCTAGCACAGATACGCAGTATTTT
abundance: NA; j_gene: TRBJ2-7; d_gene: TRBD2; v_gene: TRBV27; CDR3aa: CASSPTVAGEEQYF; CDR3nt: TGTGCCAGCAGCCCGACCGTAGCGGGAGAAGAGCAGTACTTC
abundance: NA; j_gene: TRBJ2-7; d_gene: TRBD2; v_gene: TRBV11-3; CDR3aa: CASSTGLAETYEQYF; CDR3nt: TGTGCCAGCAGCACGGGACTAGCGGAGACCTACGAGCAGTACTTC
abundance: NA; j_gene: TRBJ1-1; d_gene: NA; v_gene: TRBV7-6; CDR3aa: CASSPSNSEAFF; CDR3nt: TGTGCCAGCAGCCCCTCCAACAGTGAAGCTTTCTTT
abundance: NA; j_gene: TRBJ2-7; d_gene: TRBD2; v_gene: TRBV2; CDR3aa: CASRSGGAYEQYF; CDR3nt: TGTGCCAGCAGAAGCGGGGGGGCCTACGAGCAGTACTTC
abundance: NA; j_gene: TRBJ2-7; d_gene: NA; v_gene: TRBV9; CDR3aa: CASSETGLETYEQYF; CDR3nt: TGTGCCAGCAGCGAAACGGGGCTAGAAACCTACGAGCAGTACTTC
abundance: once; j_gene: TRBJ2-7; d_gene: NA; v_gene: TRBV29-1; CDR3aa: CSVKGGQAYEQYF; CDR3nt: TGCAGCGTTAAAGGGGGACAAGCCTACGAGCAGTACTTC
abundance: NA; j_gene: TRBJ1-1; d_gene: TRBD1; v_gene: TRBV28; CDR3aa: CASSLGQGNTEAFF; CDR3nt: TGTGCCAGCAGTTTAGGACAGGGAAACACTGAAGCTTTCTTT
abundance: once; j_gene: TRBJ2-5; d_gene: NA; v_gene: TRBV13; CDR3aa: CASSLVGVQTQYF; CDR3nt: TGTGCCAGCAGCTTAGTCGGAGTGCAGACCCAGTACTTC